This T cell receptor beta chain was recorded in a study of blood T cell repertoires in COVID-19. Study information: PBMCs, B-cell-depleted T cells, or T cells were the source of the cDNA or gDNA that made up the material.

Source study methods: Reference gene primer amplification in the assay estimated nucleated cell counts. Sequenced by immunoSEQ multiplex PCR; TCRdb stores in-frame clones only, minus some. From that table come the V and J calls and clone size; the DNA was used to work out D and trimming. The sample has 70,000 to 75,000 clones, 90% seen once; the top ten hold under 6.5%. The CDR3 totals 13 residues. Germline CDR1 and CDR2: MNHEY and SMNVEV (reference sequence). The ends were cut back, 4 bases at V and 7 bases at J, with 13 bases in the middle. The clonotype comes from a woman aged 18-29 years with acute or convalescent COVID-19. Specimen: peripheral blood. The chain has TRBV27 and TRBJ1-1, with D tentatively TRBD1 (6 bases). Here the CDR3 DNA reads TGTGCCAGCAGTTCACCGACAGGAAATGAAGCTTTCTTT. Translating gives CASSSPTGNEAFF.